This T cell receptor (beta chain) was obtained from a study of blood T cells in healthy people across ages (dated by TCRdb to between 2015 and 2017). Regarding the complete study: In model experiments, roughly one uniquely barcoded TCR beta cDNA molecule per two T cells was captured by template switching. The study measured age-related changes in TCR beta repertoire diversity using deep sequencing normalized with unique cDNA molecular identifiers. Using the same blood draw, the study looked at two additional independent replicas of 1 million unique cDNA reads for two donors, one aged 18 to 30 and the other aged 80 or older. Donors were grouped into four age groups: young (average about 15 years), middle-aged (less than 40), aged (around 60) and long-lived (about 82). To avoid experimental bias, donors of different ages were randomly spread across the sequencing lanes. Study-wide findings and limitations: Compared with the aged group, the long-lived group had more naive CD4+ T cells, fewer expanded clones and increased TCR diversity, suggesting age selection. Observed TCR beta diversity correlated strongly with the percentage of naive T cells measured by flow cytometry. Observed TCR beta diversity per million T cells fell roughly linearly with age, and a significant reduction was already apparent by age about 43. Bulk unsorted PBMC profiling prevented conclusive comparison of naive and antigen-experienced compartments. Donor CMV infection status was unknown, potentially confounding age-related changes in expanded clonotypes. Estimates of total diversity based on one million sequenced T cells were considered lower bounds and underestimates.

Receptor amplification or capture employed 5' RACE. The data were produced on an Illumina HiSeq 2500. A second PCR of roughly 7 to 11 cycles was performed with a sample-barcoded 5' primer and a J-beta primer mix. A template-switch 5' adaptor carrying 12 random nucleotides introduced a unique molecular identifier onto each TCR beta cDNA molecule. Each sample yielded at least 2.5 million CDR3-containing paired-end reads. First-strand cDNA was synthesized from all RNA with the Mint cDNA synthesis kit, primed by a TRBC-specific oligonucleotide. Following uracil-DNA glycosylase treatment, all cDNA underwent a first 18-cycle PCR with the universal primers M1SS and BC2_uni_R. As for how the authors treated the data: For normalization, 1 million high-quality reads, each with a distinct molecular identifier, were randomly selected from each sample. Instead of being binned into consensus sequences, reads that shared molecular identifiers were thrown out. MiTCR, with a Q25 quality threshold and the strictest error-elimination algorithm, was used for CDR3 identification, clonotype clustering and error correction. A nonparametric unseen species model using Euler transformation provided a lower-bound estimate of total TCR beta diversity. TCRdb handled the public reads itself, with Q25 trimming in fastp and clone calling in MiXCR, and kept productive beta chains. Every CDR3 protein is listed once, alongside the most common genes and DNA of its rows. These V and J calls rely on TCRdb rather than the paper's analysis. The table for this sample lists over 1,500,000 distinct CDR3 sequences; about 50% of them were counted only once. The top ten clonotypes cover less than 2.5% of the sample.

Donors were a few dozen systemically healthy Caucasian individuals from Russia aged roughly 6 to 90 years. Each donor gave 8.5 to 10 milliliters of peripheral blood, collected into EDTA-treated Vacutainer tubes. PBMCs were isolated by Ficoll-Paque density-gradient centrifugation, with at least 7 million obtained per sample. Trizol reagent was used to extract total RNA from PBMCs, with at least 6 micrograms per sample. For every donor, flow cytometry on a PBMC aliquot measured the percentage of naive CD45RAhigh/CD27high T cells. As regards this clonotype: This receptor's antigen is unknown. No base quality information exists; no much larger clone differs at one position.

Reading the germline V gene (reference sequence) gives CDR1 LNHDA and CDR2 SQIVND. There are 15 amino acids in the CDR3, from cysteine to phenylalanine inclusive. Solely the CDR3 DNA is kept, with 45 bases framed from the first base. Here V drops 4 bases and J drops 0 bases, and the junction holds 4 bases not matched to any gene. The chain is assembled from TRBV19 and TRBJ2-3, with 7 bases in between that match TRBD1. The source of this sequence is a woman between 35 and 50 years old in good health. The sequencing input was blood. The sequenced DNA is TGTGCCAGTAGTACGGACAGGCGGAGCACAGATACGCAGTATTTT. This codes for CASSTDRRSTDTQYF.